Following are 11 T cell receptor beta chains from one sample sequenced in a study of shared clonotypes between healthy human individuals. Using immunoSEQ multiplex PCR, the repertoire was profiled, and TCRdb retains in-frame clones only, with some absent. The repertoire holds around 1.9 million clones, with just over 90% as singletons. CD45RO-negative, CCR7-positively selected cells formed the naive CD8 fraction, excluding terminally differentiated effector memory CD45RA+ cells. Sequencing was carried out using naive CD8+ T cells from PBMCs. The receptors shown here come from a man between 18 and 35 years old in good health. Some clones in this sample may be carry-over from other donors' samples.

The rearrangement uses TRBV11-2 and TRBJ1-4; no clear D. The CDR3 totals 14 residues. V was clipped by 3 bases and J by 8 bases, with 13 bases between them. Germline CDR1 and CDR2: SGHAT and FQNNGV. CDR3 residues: CASSLGSGPEKLFF. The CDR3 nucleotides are TGTGCCAGCAGCTTGGGTTCAGGTCCGGAAAAACTGTTTTTT.

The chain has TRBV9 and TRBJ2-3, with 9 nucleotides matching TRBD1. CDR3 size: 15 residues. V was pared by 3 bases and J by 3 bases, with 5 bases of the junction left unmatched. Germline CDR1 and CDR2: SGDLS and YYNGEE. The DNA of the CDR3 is TGTGCCAGCAGCGACAGGGGGCAAGGGACAGATACGCAGTATTTT. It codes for CASSDRGQGTDTQYF.

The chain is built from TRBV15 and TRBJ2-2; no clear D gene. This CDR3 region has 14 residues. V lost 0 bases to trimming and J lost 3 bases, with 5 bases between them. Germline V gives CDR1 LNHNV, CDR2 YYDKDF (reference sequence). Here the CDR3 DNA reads TGTGCCACCAGCAGAGAAAGGGACACCGGGGAGCTGTTTTTT. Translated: CATSRERDTGELFF.

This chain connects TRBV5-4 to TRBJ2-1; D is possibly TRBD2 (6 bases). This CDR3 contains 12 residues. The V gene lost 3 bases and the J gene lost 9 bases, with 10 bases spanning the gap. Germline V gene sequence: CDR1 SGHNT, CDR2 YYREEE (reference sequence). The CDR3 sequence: CASSSGLPEQFF. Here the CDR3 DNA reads TGTGCCAGCAGCTCGGGACTGCCTGAGCAGTTCTTC.

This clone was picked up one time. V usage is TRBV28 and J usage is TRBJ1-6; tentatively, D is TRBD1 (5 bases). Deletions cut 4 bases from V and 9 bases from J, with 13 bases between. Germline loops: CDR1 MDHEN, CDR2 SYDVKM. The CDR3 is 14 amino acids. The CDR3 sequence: CASSWTPEGSPLHF. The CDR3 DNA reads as TGTGCCAGCAGTTGGACACCCGAAGGTTCACCCCTCCACTTT. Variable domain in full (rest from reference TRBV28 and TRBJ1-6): DVKVTQSSRYLVKRTGEKVFLECVQDMDHENMFWYRQDPGLGLRLIYFSYDVKMKEKGDIPEGYSVSREKKERFSLILESASTNQTSMYLCASSWTPEGSPLHFGNGTRLTVT.

CDR3 coding DNA: TGTGCCAGCAGCCCGGATCCCCTTTGGAACACCGGGGAGCTGTTTTTT. Amino acids: CASSPDPLWNTGELFF. The chain employs TRBV5-5 and TRBJ2-2; the D is unclear. The CDR3 is made up of 16 amino acids. The germline V gene has CDR1 SGHKS and CDR2 YYEKEE (reference sequence). Trimming removed 4 bases at V and 1 base at J, with 14 bases between.

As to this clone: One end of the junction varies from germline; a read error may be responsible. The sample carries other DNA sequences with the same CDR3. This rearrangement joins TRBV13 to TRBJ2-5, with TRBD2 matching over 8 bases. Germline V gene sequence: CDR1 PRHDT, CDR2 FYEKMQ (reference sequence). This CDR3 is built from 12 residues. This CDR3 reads CASSLAGETQYF. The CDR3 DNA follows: TGTGCCAGCAGTTTAGCGGGGGAGACCCAGTACTTC.

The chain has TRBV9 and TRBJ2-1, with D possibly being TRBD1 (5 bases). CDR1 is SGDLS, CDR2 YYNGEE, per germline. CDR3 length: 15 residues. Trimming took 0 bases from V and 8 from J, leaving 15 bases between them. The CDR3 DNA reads TGTGCCAGCAGCGTAGGGTCCAGTATAGGGGATGAGCAGTTCTTC. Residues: CASSVGSSIGDEQFF.

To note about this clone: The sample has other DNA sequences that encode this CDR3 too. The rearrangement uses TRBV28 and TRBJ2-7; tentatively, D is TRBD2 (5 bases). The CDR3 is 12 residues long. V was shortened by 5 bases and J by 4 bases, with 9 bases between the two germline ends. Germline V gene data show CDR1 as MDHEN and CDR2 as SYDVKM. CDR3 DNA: TGTGCCAGCAGTCTCCGGGGTTACGAGCAGTACTTC. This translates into CASSLRGYEQYF.

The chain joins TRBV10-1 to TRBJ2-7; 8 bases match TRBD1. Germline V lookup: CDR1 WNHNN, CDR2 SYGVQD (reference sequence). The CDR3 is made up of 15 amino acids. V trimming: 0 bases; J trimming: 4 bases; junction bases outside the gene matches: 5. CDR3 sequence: CASSESAGTGYEQYF. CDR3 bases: TGCGCCAGCAGTGAGTCGGCCGGGACAGGATACGAGCAGTACTTC.

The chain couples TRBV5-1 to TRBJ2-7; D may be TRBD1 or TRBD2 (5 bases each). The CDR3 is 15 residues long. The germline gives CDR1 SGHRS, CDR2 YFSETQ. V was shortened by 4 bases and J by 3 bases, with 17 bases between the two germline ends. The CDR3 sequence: CASSKSRDGSYEQYF. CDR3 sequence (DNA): TGCGCCAGCAGCAAGTCACGGGACGGAAGCTACGAGCAGTACTTC.